Here is one T cell receptor (beta chain) with its context. CDR1 KGHSH and CDR2 LQKENI come from the germline V gene. Trimming removed 3 bases from V and 2 bases from J, with 11 bases in between. This CDR3 has 15 amino acids. The data derive from a study of blood T cell repertoires in COVID-19. Sequenced by immunoSEQ multiplex PCR; TCRdb stores in-frame clones only, minus some. The sample has roughly 150,000 clones, about four fifths seen once. The sample taken for sequencing was peripheral blood. The sequence was collected from a man aged 70-80 years with active or convalescent COVID-19. The chain combines TRBV18 with TRBJ1-5, with D possibly matching TRBD1 (5 bases). CDR3 sequence: CASSPVGGGNQPQHF. The CDR3 region has the DNA TGTGCCAGCTCACCGGTCGGGGGTGGCAATCAGCCCCAGCATTTT.